A single sample gave rise to the 25 T cell receptor beta chains below, sequenced in a study of beta chain features in type 1 diabetes. Study-level results: TCRB CDR3s from Type 1 diabetes patients were moderately but significantly shorter in all four CD4+ subsets.

No antigens are known for them. cDNA synthesis used the whole RNA isolate, giving expressed TCRB sequences. Profiled with immunoSEQ multiplex PCR; TCRdb holds only in-frame clones, not every one. The table shows 500,000 to 650,000 clones, with roughly 12% occurring only once. The sample consisted of naive CD4+ T cells from blood. The receptors come from a man aged 25-40 years with type 1 diabetes.

This clone occurred a few times. This CDR3 reads CASLGIGELFF. CDR3 DNA sequence: TGTGCCAGCCTCGGGATCGGGGAGCTGTTTTTT. This chain connects TRBV2 to TRBJ2-2; the D gene is possibly TRBD2 (5 bases). V gave up 8 bases and J gave up 7 bases, with 8 bases separating them. CDR3 length: 11 amino acids. The germline CDR1 and CDR2 sequences are SNHLY and FYNNEI.

There are a few counts of this clone. The chain carries TRBV7-6 and TRBJ1-3, with D perhaps matching TRBD1 (5 bases). CDR1 and CDR2 (germline): SGHVS, FNYEAQ. Trimming removed 4 bases from V and 0 bases from J, with 10 bases in between. This CDR3 is 15 amino acids long. The CDR3 sequence is CASSSLGVSGNTIYF. The CDR3 region has the DNA TGTGCCAGCAGCTCTCTGGGGGTCTCTGGAAACACCATATATTTT. Looking up the rest from reference TRBV7-6 and TRBJ1-3 gives the full variable domain: GAGVSQSPRYKVTKRGQDVALRCDPISGHVSLYWYRQALGQGPEFLTYFNYEAQQDKSGLPNDRFSAERPEGSISTLTIQRTEQRDSAMYRCASSSLGVSGNTIYFGEGSWLTVV.

The chain has TRBV27 and TRBJ1-5; TRBD1 matches 8 bases. CDR1 MNHEY and CDR2 SMNVEV come from the germline V gene (reference sequence). Trimming at V came to 0 bases and at J to 0 bases, leaving 1 base not matched to a gene. This CDR3 comprises 16 residues. For the CDR3, the DNA is TGTGCCAGCAGTTTATCTGACAGGGGTAGCAATCAGCCCCAGCATTTT. Translation: CASSLSDRGSNQPQHF.

This clone appeared once. The chain recombines TRBV7-2 with TRBJ2-3; 7 bases fit TRBD1. Germline CDR1 SGHTA, CDR2 FQGNSA. CDR3 length: 15 residues. The junction had 7 bases not matched to a gene; V was cut back by 5 bases and J by 2 bases. CDR3 residues: CASSGRDSSTDTQYF. The CDR3 nucleotides are TGTGCCAGCAGCGGTCGGGACAGTTCCACAGATACGCAGTATTTT.

This sequence joins TRBV30 and TRBJ1-6; D not certain. V lost 1 base, J lost 10 bases, and 11 bases lay in between. CDR3 length equals 13 residues. CDR1 and CDR2 from the germline V gene are GTSNPN and SVGIG (reference sequence). CDR3 protein: CAWSGSFKSPLHF. The CDR3 nucleotides read TGTGCCTGGAGTGGGTCCTTCAAGTCACCCCTCCACTTT.

There are a few counts of this clone. Additional DNA sequences in this sample encode the identical CDR3. This rearrangement joins TRBV5-6 to TRBJ2-7; D remains ambiguous. The V end lost 4 bases, the J end lost 1 base, and 9 bases lay between the germline ends. CDR3 length: 13 residues. Germline V gene data show CDR1 as SGHDT and CDR2 as YYEEEE. The CDR3 coding sequence is TGTGCCAGCAGCCCCGGTAGGTCCTACGAGCAGTACTTC. Amino acid sequence: CASSPGRSYEQYF.

This sequence joins TRBV11-2 and TRBJ2-7; the D gene is possibly TRBD1 (6 bases). This CDR3 has 15 amino acids. V lost 1 base and J lost 3, with 13 bases in between. CDR1 and CDR2 (germline): SGHAT, FQNNGV. The CDR3 region is CASSLGWGPYYEQYF. The DNA for the CDR3 is TGTGCCAGCAGCTTAGGGTGGGGGCCGTACTACGAGCAGTACTTC.

In this sample, this clone turned up a few times. V usage is TRBV7-2 and J usage is TRBJ1-2; weak D call: TRBD1 (5 bases). Germline V gene sequence: CDR1 SGHTA, CDR2 FQGNSA. Between the trimmed V and J ends, which lost 2 bases and 5 bases, there was a span of 9 bases. The CDR3 has 13 amino acids. DNA for the CDR3: TGTGCCAGCAGCTTAAGCAGGGAATATGGCTACACCTTC. It yields the protein CASSLSREYGYTF. The full variable domain, rest sourced from reference TRBV7-2 and TRBJ1-2, is GAGVSQSPSNKVTEKGKDVELRCDPISGHTALYWYRQSLGQGLEFLIYFQGNSAPDKSGLPSDRFSAERTGGSVSTLTIQRTQQEDSAVYLCASSLSREYGYTFGSGTRLTVV.

The CDR3 bases are TGCGCCAGCAGCTATTCTAGCGGGCTCACCGGGGAGCTGTTTTTT. Translating it yields CASSYSSGLTGELFF. The chain recombines TRBV5-1 with TRBJ2-2; 8 bases are a match to TRBD2. CDR3 length: 15 amino acids. CDR1 SGHRS and CDR2 YFSETQ come from the germline V gene. V was pared by 3 bases and J by 4 bases, with 5 bases of the junction left unmatched.

The chain recombines TRBV10-3 with TRBJ1-6, with D hard to call. Germline values: CDR1 ENHRY, CDR2 SYGVKD. V gave up 3 bases and J gave up 5 bases, with 8 bases separating them. The CDR3 is 14 amino acids. The CDR3 nucleotides are TGTGCCATCAGTGACTGGCTGAATAATTCACCCCTCCACTTT. It translates to CAISDWLNNSPLHF.

This clone was seen only a few times. The chain recombines TRBV7-2 with TRBJ2-7, with D possibly TRBD1 on 5 matching bases. Trimming removed 1 base at V and 3 bases at J, with 10 bases between. The CDR3 runs 14 residues. CDR1 is SGHTA and CDR2 is FQGNSA in the germline V gene. CDR3 coding DNA: TGTGCCAGCAGCTTAGACACAGGCCTCTACGAGCAGTACTTC. As protein: CASSLDTGLYEQYF.

A few counts support this clone. The chain links TRBV2 to TRBJ1-3; D perhaps matches TRBD1 (6 bases). V was clipped by 10 bases and J by 0 bases, with 10 bases between them. Germline V gene lookup returns CDR1 SNHLY and CDR2 FYNNEI. The CDR3 covers 13 residues. For the CDR3, the DNA is TGTGCCAAGTCAGGGGTCTCTGGAAACACCATATATTTT. Protein: CAKSGVSGNTIYF.

The V gene is TRBV19, the J gene TRBJ2-5; D gene uncertain. The V end lost 3 bases, the J end lost 4 bases, and 9 bases lay between the germline ends. Germline CDR1 LNHDA, CDR2 SQIVND (reference sequence). This CDR3 comprises 13 residues. The CDR3, as DNA: TGTGCCAGTAGTATCCAGCATTTAGAGACCCAGTACTTC. Protein: CASSIQHLETQYF.

The rearrangement uses TRBV2 and TRBJ2-5; TRBD2 agrees at 8 bases. V dropped 3 bases and J dropped 4; count of bases not matched to a gene: 10. The germline V gene encodes CDR1 SNHLY and CDR2 FYNNEI. The CDR3 totals 16 residues. CDR3 in DNA: TGTGCCAGCAGTGAGGGTAGCGGGGAGCCCCGAGAGACCCAGTACTTC. Translation gives CASSEGSGEPRETQYF.

This clone was seen a few times. The chain's CDR3 is CASSDPTGLTYGYTF. In DNA form, the CDR3 reads TGTGCCAGCAGTGATCCGACAGGTTTGACCTATGGCTACACCTTC. The chain carries TRBV25-1 and TRBJ1-2; D is perhaps TRBD1 (6 bases). The germline CDR1 and CDR2 sequences are MGHDK and SYGVNS. The CDR3 is 15 amino acids. V lost 3 bases, J lost 4 bases, and 15 bases lay in between.

The chain employs TRBV7-2 and TRBJ2-3; the match to TRBD2 covers 11 bases. V lost 1 base to trimming and J lost 0 bases; unmatched junction nucleotides: 6. CDR1 and CDR2 (germline): SGHTA, FQGNSA. CDR3 length equals 18 residues. DNA of the CDR3: TGTGCCAGCAGCTTAGGACTAGCGGGGTCCGGAAGCACAGATACGCAGTATTTT. This gives the protein CASSLGLAGSGSTDTQYF.

J is TRBJ1-6 and V is TRBV11-1, with D uncertain. Germline CDR1 SGHAT, CDR2 FQDESV (reference sequence). The ends were cut back, 0 bases at V and 10 bases at J, with 7 bases in the middle. The CDR3 has 13 amino acids. Here the CDR3 DNA reads TGTGCCAGCAGCTTAGCGCTCGAGTCACCCCTCCACTTT. It specifies CASSLALESPLHF.

The CDR3 sequence: CASSLAYQGAFDEQYF. CDR3 sequence (DNA): TGTGCCAGCAGCTTAGCTTACCAGGGGGCCTTTGACGAGCAGTACTTC. The V gene is TRBV7-9, the J gene TRBJ2-7, with 8 positions matching TRBD1. V trimming: 0 bases; J trimming: 5 bases; junction bases outside the gene matches: 9. The CDR3 spans 16 residues. CDR1 SEHNR and CDR2 FQNEAQ come from the germline V gene (reference sequence).

The chain carries TRBV6-1 and TRBJ2-7, with a weak D call TRBD1 (6 bases). The CDR3 has 15 residues. Germline CDR1 and CDR2: MNHNS and SASEGT. Trimming removed 6 bases from V and 5 bases from J, with 20 bases in between. The CDR3 region has the DNA TGTGCCAGCAGCTTACTCGCGCAGGGGAGCGACGAGCAGTACTTC. Amino acid sequence: CASSLLAQGSDEQYF.

There are a few counts of this clone. The gene calls are TRBV6-5 and TRBJ2-7, with TRBD1 matching over 9 bases. This CDR3 spans 16 amino acids. J lost 0 bases, V lost 4 bases, and 7 bases had no gene match. Per germline, CDR1 MNHEY and CDR2 SVGAGI. The DNA of the CDR3 is TGTGCCAGCAGTTTAAAAGGACAGGGGAGCTCCTACGAGCAGTACTTC. Translation gives CASSLKGQGSSYEQYF.

CDR3 sequence reads: CSAYLGTAQETQYF. The CDR3 nucleotides are TGCAGCGCGTATCTTGGGACAGCCCAAGAGACCCAGTACTTC. The chain carries TRBV29-1 and TRBJ2-5, with 7 bases identical to TRBD1. V lost 7 bases, J lost 1 base, and 9 bases stayed unmatched. Germline CDR1 is SQVTM and CDR2 is ANQGSEA. The CDR3 has 14 amino acids.

The chain has TRBV5-1 and TRBJ2-1; D call uncertain. The V end was cut by 0 bases, the J end by 9 bases, with 13 bases between. Per the germline V gene, CDR1 is SGHRS and CDR2 is YFSETQ. CDR3 length: 14 amino acids. The CDR3 coding sequence is TGCGCCAGCAGCTTGGCCATGGTCCCAAGTGAGCAGTTCTTC. Its translation: CASSLAMVPSEQFF.

This clone turned up a few times. The chain employs TRBV4-3 and TRBJ2-1; a weak D match, TRBD2 (5 bases). The V gene lost 0 bases and the J gene lost 6 bases, with 21 bases spanning the gap. The CDR3 consists of 18 residues. Germline assignment: CDR1 LGHNA and CDR2 YSLEER. This chain's CDR3 is CASSQDQGGQLRLNEQFF. CDR3 coding DNA: TGCGCCAGCAGCCAAGATCAAGGCGGGCAGTTAAGACTCAATGAGCAGTTCTTC.

The rearrangement links TRBV27 to TRBJ2-7, with TRBD1 matching over 9 bases. The V and J ends lost 5 bases and 3 bases, in that order; junction bases with no gene match: 14. CDR3 length equals 17 residues. Germline-derived CDR1 and CDR2 are MNHEY and SMNVEV (reference sequence). This CDR3 reads CASSPGQGGPGFYEQYF. The CDR3 nucleotides are TGTGCCAGCAGTCCGGGACAGGGAGGTCCCGGCTTCTACGAGCAGTACTTC.

V is TRBV6-5 and J is TRBJ1-1; D is perhaps TRBD1 (6 bases). V shed 4 bases and J shed 7 bases, with 16 bases lying between them. Germline-derived CDR1 and CDR2 are MNHEY and SVGAGI. The CDR3 is 14 residues long. This chain's CDR3 is CASSSPGEQGEAFF. CDR3 coding DNA: TGTGCCAGCAGTTCCCCAGGGGAACAGGGTGAAGCTTTCTTT.